Shown below are 13 T cell receptor beta chains from a single sample sequenced in a study of shared clonotypes between healthy human individuals. Measured with immunoSEQ multiplex PCR; TCRdb has only the in-frame clones, and not every one. The sample shows approximately 100,000 clones, 65% to 70% of them seen only once. The sequenced sample was memory CD8+ T cells sorted from blood. Subset of the sample: CD45RO+ cells pooled with CCR7-negative TemRA cells. Every receptor here comes from a man aged 25-45 years in good health.

The J gene is TRBJ1-3, the V gene TRBV9; D may be TRBD1 (5 bases). Per the germline V gene, CDR1 is SGDLS and CDR2 is YYNGEE. The germline V and J ends were trimmed by 3 bases and 4 bases, with 14 bases remaining between them. There are 15 residues in the CDR3. CDR3 region: CASSALRDLGNTIYF. DNA of the CDR3: TGTGCCAGCAGCGCCCTCAGGGACCTGGGAAACACCATATATTTT.

The J gene is TRBJ2-5, the V gene TRBV4-3, with D perhaps TRBD1 (7 bases). The V and J ends lost 1 base and 5 bases respectively, with 14 bases between them. Germline-derived CDR1 and CDR2 are LGHNA and YSLEER. CDR3 size: 15 residues. CDR3 sequence: CASSQGTGGGETQYF. The CDR3 coding sequence is TGCGCCAGCAGCCAAGGGACAGGTGGAGGGGAGACCCAGTACTTC.

J is TRBJ2-3 and V is TRBV11-2; TRBD2 matches at 7 bases. This CDR3 spans 15 amino acids. V gave up 5 bases and J gave up 6 bases; unmatched junction bases: 11. Germline lookup yields CDR1 SGHAT and CDR2 FQNNGV. The CDR3 sequence: CASSPSGRGGDTQYF. The CDR3 nucleotides are TGTGCCAGCAGCCCCTCAGGAAGGGGAGGGGATACGCAGTATTTT.

This clone appeared many times. V usage is TRBV6-5 and J usage is TRBJ1-2; D perhaps matches TRBD1 (5 bases). The V gene's germline CDR1 is MNHEY and CDR2 SVGAGI. The V end lost 4 bases, the J end lost 5 bases, and 5 bases lay between the germline ends. This CDR3 has 11 residues. The CDR3 sequence is CASSSGYGYTF. The CDR3 region has the DNA TGTGCCAGCAGTTCAGGGTATGGCTACACCTTC.

The chain is built from TRBV27 and TRBJ2-1; unclear D gene. Germline values: CDR1 MNHEY, CDR2 SMNVEV (reference sequence). The CDR3 is made up of 13 amino acids. The V end lost 3 bases, the J end lost 4 bases, and 7 bases lay between the germline ends. The DNA for the CDR3 is TGTGCCAGCAGTTTCAACCAATACAATGAGCAGTTCTTC. Its protein product is CASSFNQYNEQFF.

A single count supports this clone. The rearrangement uses TRBV29-1 and TRBJ2-5; 7 positions agree with TRBD1. This CDR3 spans 14 amino acids. The germline V gene has CDR1 SQVTM and CDR2 ANQGSEA. The ends lost 4 bases at V and 7 bases at J; junction bases unmatched: 12. CDR3 in DNA: TGCAGCGTTGTAGAAACCGGGACAGTGGTGACCCAGTACTTC. Its protein product is CSVVETGTVVTQYF.

J is TRBJ2-7 and V is TRBV7-9; a weak D match, TRBD2 (8 bases). The V gene lost 1 base and the J gene lost 2 bases, with 21 bases spanning the gap. This CDR3 spans 18 amino acids. Germline V CDR1 and CDR2: SEHNR, FQNEAQ (reference sequence). The CDR3 here is CASSLDGRGGQGAYEQYF. The DNA of the CDR3 is TGTGCCAGCAGCTTAGATGGACGCGGGGGGCAGGGGGCCTACGAGCAGTACTTC.

This clone occurred many times. The rearrangement links TRBV7-2 to TRBJ2-1; 12 bases map to TRBD2. This CDR3 comprises 14 residues. V lost 7 bases and J lost 8; bases outside the gene matches: 6. Germline assignment: CDR1 SGHTA and CDR2 FQGNSA. DNA of the CDR3: TGTGCCAGCAACCTAGCGGGAGGGTTGTATGAGCAGTTCTTC. It codes for CASNLAGGLYEQFF.

This rearrangement joins TRBV5-1 to TRBJ2-7; no clear D gene. Germline V lookup: CDR1 SGHRS, CDR2 YFSETQ. The CDR3 length is 15 residues. V was clipped by 1 base and J by 0 bases, with 11 bases between them. This chain's CDR3 is CASSLSPSLSYEQYF. The DNA for the CDR3 is TGCGCCAGCAGCTTGTCCCCTTCCCTCTCCTACGAGCAGTACTTC.

The V call is TRBV19, the J call TRBJ2-1; TRBD2 aligns across 9 bases. Germline values: CDR1 LNHDA, CDR2 SQIVND (reference sequence). Trimming at V came to 5 bases and at J to 7 bases, leaving 9 bases not matched to a gene. The CDR3 is 15 amino acids. The DNA for the CDR3 is TGTGCCAGTAGTTCCCTAGCGGGACCGCAGAATGAGCAGTTCTTC. Protein sequence: CASSSLAGPQNEQFF. The full variable domain, rest sourced from reference TRBV19 and TRBJ2-1, is DGGITQSPKYLFRKEGQNVTLSCEQNLNHDAMYWYRQDPGQGLRLIYYSQIVNDFQKGDIAEGYSVSREKKESFPLTVTSAQKNPTAFYLCASSSLAGPQNEQFFGPGTRLTVL.

The J gene is TRBJ1-4, the V gene TRBV6-6; D might be TRBD1 (6 bases). There are 15 residues in the CDR3. Germline V gives CDR1 MNHNY, CDR2 SVGAGI (reference sequence). V dropped 2 bases and J dropped 7 bases, with 14 bases sitting between them. The CDR3 is CASSYLGGRGEKLFF. The CDR3 nucleotides read TGTGCCAGCAGTTACCTCGGGGGCCGGGGTGAAAAACTGTTTTTT.

V is TRBV5-5 and J is TRBJ2-7; 9 positions agree with TRBD2. Per the germline V gene, CDR1 is SGHKS and CDR2 is YYEKEE (reference sequence). The CDR3 is 14 amino acids. The V gene end was trimmed by 4 bases and the J gene end by 3 bases; junction bases not matched to a gene: 5. The CDR3 protein is CASSSERGVYEQYF. The CDR3 DNA is TGTGCCAGCAGCAGCGAGCGGGGGGTCTACGAGCAGTACTTC.

J is TRBJ2-1 and V is TRBV28; a possible D gene is TRBD1 (5 bases). The CDR3 contains 12 residues. Germline-derived CDR1 and CDR2 are MDHEN and SYDVKM. V gave up 4 bases and J gave up 7 bases, with 8 bases separating them. CDR3 region: CASSSTVNEQFF. The CDR3 nucleotides are TGTGCCAGCAGTTCGACAGTGAATGAGCAGTTCTTC.